These 16 T cell receptor beta chains came from one sample sequenced in a study of blood T cell repertoires in COVID-19. TCRdb's copy holds only in-frame clones and misses some; the assay was immunoSEQ multiplex PCR. The table includes fewer than 80,000 clones, around 90% detected once. Sequenced input: peripheral blood. These TCRs come from a woman aged 80 or older with active or convalescent COVID-19.

V usage is TRBV19 and J usage is TRBJ1-2; D ambiguous. CDR1 and CDR2 (germline): LNHDA, SQIVND (reference sequence). V lost 7 bases, J lost 6 bases, and 12 bases lay in between. The CDR3 is 12 amino acids. The CDR3 nucleotides read TGTGCCAGTACCGGGGAGATAGATGGCTACACCTTC. Its translation is CASTGEIDGYTF.

J is TRBJ2-7 and V is TRBV28, with a tentative D call TRBD2 (6 bases). Trimming cost V 5 bases and J 0 bases, with 17 bases left between them. Germline V gene data show CDR1 as MDHEN and CDR2 as SYDVKM. CDR3 size: 16 residues. The CDR3 DNA reads as TGTGCCAGCAGTATTAGCGGAGGGTTGAGCTCCTACGAGCAGTACTTC. Translated: CASSISGGLSSYEQYF.

The chain combines TRBV11-2 with TRBJ2-7, with D possibly being TRBD2 (5 bases). CDR3 size: 14 residues. V shed 3 bases and J shed 0 bases, with 9 bases lying between them. Germline V gene data show CDR1 as SGHAT and CDR2 as FQNNGV. CDR3 residues: CASSFGDSSYEQYF. The CDR3 nucleotides read TGTGCCAGCAGCTTCGGGGATTCCTCCTACGAGCAGTACTTC.

This clone was counted a single time. The CDR3 is CAWTGSSKGELFF. The CDR3 nucleotides are TGTGCCTGGACCGGGTCCTCTAAAGGGGAACTGTTTTTT. The rearrangement joins TRBV30 to TRBJ1-4, with D perhaps TRBD1 (5 bases). The CDR3 length is 13 residues. CDR1 GTSNPN and CDR2 SVGIG come from the germline V gene (reference sequence). The V end was cut by 4 bases, the J end by 12 bases, with 18 bases between. Full variable domain (missing parts from reference TRBV30 and TRBJ1-4): SQTIHQWPATLVQPVGSPLSLECTVEGTSNPNLYWYRQAAGRGLQLLFYSVGIGQISSEVPQNLSASRPQDRQFILSSKKLLLSDSGFYLCAWTGSSKGELFFGSGTQLSVL.

In this sample, this clone turned up a few times. The chain carries TRBV19 and TRBJ1-1; tentative D call: TRBD1 (6 bases). Germline CDR1 is LNHDA and CDR2 is SQIVND (reference sequence). V was cut by 8 bases and J by 1 base, with 14 bases left in between. CDR3 length: 14 amino acids. For the CDR3, the DNA is TGTGCCAGTCAGGTGGACAGCCCGAACACTGAAGCTTTCTTT. Translated: CASQVDSPNTEAFF.

This rearrangement joins TRBV7-2 to TRBJ1-4; no firm D call. The CDR3 contains 15 residues. Germline V lookup: CDR1 SGHTA, CDR2 FQGNSA. V was pared by 5 bases and J by 8 bases, with 18 bases between. In nucleotides, the CDR3 is TGTGCCAGCAGCCCCCGGGTGAAGGTTCAGGAAAAACTGTTTTTT. This codes for CASSPRVKVQEKLFF.

The chain uses TRBV2 and TRBJ1-1; possibly TRBD1 for D (5 bases). With 5 bases removed from V and 1 base from J, the gap between germline ends came to 11 bases. In germline, CDR1 is SNHLY, CDR2 FYNNEI. The CDR3 is 14 residues long. As DNA, the CDR3 is TGTGCCAGCAGTAATCTGGACACGAACACTGAAGCTTTCTTT. It is translated as CASSNLDTNTEAFF.

V usage is TRBV5-8 and J usage is TRBJ2-2; 7 bases align to TRBD1. This CDR3 comprises 15 residues. CDR1 SGHTS and CDR2 YDEGEE come from the germline V gene. Losses at the gene ends were 4 bases for V and 6 bases for J; bases not matched to a gene: 9. CDR3 amino acids: CASSLWTGLAGELFF. In nucleotides, the CDR3 is TGTGCCAGCAGCCTCTGGACAGGACTCGCCGGGGAGCTGTTTTTT.

The chain uses TRBV10-3 and TRBJ1-3; D is perhaps TRBD1 (6 bases). The CDR3 loop spans 15 amino acids. Deletions cut 6 bases from V and 1 base from J, with 13 bases between. Germline-derived CDR1 and CDR2 are ENHRY and SYGVKD. The DNA for the CDR3 is TGTGCCATCAGCTTGGACAGCTCTTCTGGAAACACCATATATTTT. Translated: CAISLDSSSGNTIYF.

On this clone itself: A junction boundary mismatches the germline segment, possibly from a read error. The sample contains more than one DNA sequence encoding this CDR3. The chain has TRBV5-1 and TRBJ1-5; 8 bases line up with TRBD1. The germline V gene encodes CDR1 SGHRS and CDR2 YFSETQ. The CDR3 is made up of 15 amino acids. CDR3 DNA: TGCGCCAGCAGCTTGGAAGGACAGGGTCATCAGCCTCAGCATTTT. Translation: CASSLEGQGHQPQHF. Based on the CDR3 plus reference TRBV5-1 and TRBJ1-5, the full variable domain is KAGVTQTPRYLIKTRGQQVTLSCSPISGHRSVSWYQQTPGQGLQFLFEYFSETQRNKGNFPGRFSGRQFSNSRSEMNVSTLELGDSALYLCASSLEGQGHQPQHFGDGTRLSIL.

Regarding this clone: Other nucleotide sequences from this sample produce the same CDR3. The CDR3 DNA reads as TGTGCCAGCAGCCCGATCGGGGGGAATCAGCCCCAGCATTTT. This codes for CASSPIGGNQPQHF. This chain links TRBV27 with TRBJ1-5; perhaps TRBD1 as D (5 bases). The CDR3 runs 14 residues. Trimming stripped 6 bases from V and 4 bases from J, with 13 bases between. Per germline, CDR1 MNHEY and CDR2 SMNVEV (reference sequence).

The chain links TRBV28 to TRBJ1-2; TRBD1 aligns across 8 bases. CDR3 size: 14 residues. Looked up from germline, CDR1 is MDHEN and CDR2 is SYDVKM. With 7 bases clipped from V and 4 bases from J, the junction kept 8 bases outside the gene matches. The CDR3 spells CASTVTGATYGYTF. CDR3 nucleotides: TGTGCCAGCACCGTGACAGGGGCGACCTATGGCTACACCTTC.

The chain joins TRBV29-1 to TRBJ2-7, with TRBD1 matching over 7 bases. Germline V CDR1 and CDR2: SQVTM, ANQGSEA. Losses at the gene ends were 6 bases for V and 0 bases for J; bases not matched to a gene: 5. This CDR3 comprises 13 residues. The CDR3 nucleotides read TGCAGCGTACTGACAGGGACCTCCTACGAGCAGTACTTC. Its translation is CSVLTGTSYEQYF.

The chain carries TRBV7-2 and TRBJ1-1; no firm D call. Trimming removed 6 bases at V and 6 bases at J, with 11 bases between. The CDR3 runs to 12 residues. Per the germline V gene, CDR1 is SGHTA and CDR2 is FQGNSA. The CDR3 region is CASSSFYAEAFF. DNA for the CDR3: TGTGCCAGCAGTTCTTTTTATGCTGAAGCTTTCTTT.

The chain is built from TRBV19 and TRBJ1-5, with no clear D. The CDR3 runs to 16 residues. V lost 6 bases and J 2 bases, leaving 17 bases between the germline ends. Germline loops: CDR1 LNHDA, CDR2 SQIVND (reference sequence). CDR3 DNA sequence: TGTGCCAGTAGATTAGACGGCCCGGGAGGCAATCAGCCCCAGCATTTT. Encoded protein: CASRLDGPGGNQPQHF.

V is TRBV5-5 and J is TRBJ2-1, with 13 positions matching TRBD2. CDR1 SGHKS and CDR2 YYEKEE come from the germline V gene (reference sequence). The CDR3 runs 16 residues. Germline trimming cut 4 bases from V and 7 bases from J; bases unmatched to any gene: 8. This CDR3 is CASSDRTSGGGNEQFF. The CDR3 DNA reads as TGTGCCAGCAGCGATAGGACTAGCGGGGGCGGGAATGAGCAGTTCTTC.